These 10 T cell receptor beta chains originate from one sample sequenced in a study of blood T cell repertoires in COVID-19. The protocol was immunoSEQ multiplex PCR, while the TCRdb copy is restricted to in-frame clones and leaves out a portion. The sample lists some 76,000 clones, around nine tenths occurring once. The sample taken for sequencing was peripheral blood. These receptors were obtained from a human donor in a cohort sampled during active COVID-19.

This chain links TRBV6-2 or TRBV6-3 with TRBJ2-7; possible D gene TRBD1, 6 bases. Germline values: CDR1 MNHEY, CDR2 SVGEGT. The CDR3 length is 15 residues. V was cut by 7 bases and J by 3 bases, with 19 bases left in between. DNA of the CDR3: TGTGCCAGCACCCCTAAACTCGGACAGTTCTACGAGCAGTACTTC. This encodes CASTPKLGQFYEQYF.

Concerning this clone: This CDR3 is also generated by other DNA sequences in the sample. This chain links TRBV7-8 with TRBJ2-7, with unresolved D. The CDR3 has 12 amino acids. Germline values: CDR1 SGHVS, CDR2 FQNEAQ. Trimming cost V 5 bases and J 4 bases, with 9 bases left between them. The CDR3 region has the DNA TGTGCCAGCAGCCCGAGTCGGTACGAGCAGTACTTC. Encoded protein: CASSPSRYEQYF.

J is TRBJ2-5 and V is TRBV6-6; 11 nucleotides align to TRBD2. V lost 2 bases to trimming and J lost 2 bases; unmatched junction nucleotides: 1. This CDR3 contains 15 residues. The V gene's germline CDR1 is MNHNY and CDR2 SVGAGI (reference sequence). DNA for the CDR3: TGTGCCAGCAGTTACGCTAGCGGGGGGCAAGAGACCCAGTACTTC. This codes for CASSYASGGQETQYF.

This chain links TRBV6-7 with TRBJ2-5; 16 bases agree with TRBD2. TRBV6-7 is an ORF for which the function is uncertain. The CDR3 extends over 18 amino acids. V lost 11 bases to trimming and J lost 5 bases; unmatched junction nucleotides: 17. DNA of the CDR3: TGTGCCTCCTTGCAGGGACTAGCGGGGGGGCAGTTCGAGGAGACCCAGTACTTC. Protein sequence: CASLQGLAGGQFEETQYF.

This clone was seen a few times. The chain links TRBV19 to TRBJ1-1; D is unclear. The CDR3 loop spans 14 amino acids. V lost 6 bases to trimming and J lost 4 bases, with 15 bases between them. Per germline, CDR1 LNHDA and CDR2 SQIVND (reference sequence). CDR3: CASSPGRVLTEAFF. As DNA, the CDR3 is TGTGCCAGTAGCCCCGGGAGGGTTCTCACTGAAGCTTTCTTT.

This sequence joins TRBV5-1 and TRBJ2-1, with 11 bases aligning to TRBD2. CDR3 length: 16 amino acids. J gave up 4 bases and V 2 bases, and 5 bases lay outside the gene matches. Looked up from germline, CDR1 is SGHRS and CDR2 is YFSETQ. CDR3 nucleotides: TGCGCCAGCAGCTTTATAGCGGGGGGGCCGTACAATGAGCAGTTCTTC. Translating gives CASSFIAGGPYNEQFF. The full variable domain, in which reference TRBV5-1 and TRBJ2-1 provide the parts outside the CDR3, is KAGVTQTPRYLIKTRGQQVTLSCSPISGHRSVSWYQQTPGQGLQFLFEYFSETQRNKGNFPGRFSGRQFSNSRSEMNVSTLELGDSALYLCASSFIAGGPYNEQFFGPGTRLTVL.

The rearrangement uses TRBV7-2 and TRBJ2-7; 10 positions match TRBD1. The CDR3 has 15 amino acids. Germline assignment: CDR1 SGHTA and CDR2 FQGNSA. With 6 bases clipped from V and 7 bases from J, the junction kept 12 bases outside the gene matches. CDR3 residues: CASREPGQGPGEQYF. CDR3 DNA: TGTGCCAGCAGAGAACCGGGACAGGGGCCGGGAGAGCAGTACTTC.

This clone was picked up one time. The DNA for the CDR3 is TGTGCCAGCAGTTACGGCCAGTCCTACGAGCAGTACTTC. Its translation is CASSYGQSYEQYF. The chain is built from TRBV6-5 and TRBJ2-7; D gene uncertain. The germline V and J ends were trimmed by 2 bases and 1 base, with 6 bases remaining between them. The germline CDR1 and CDR2 sequences are MNHEY and SVGAGI. The CDR3 spans 13 residues.

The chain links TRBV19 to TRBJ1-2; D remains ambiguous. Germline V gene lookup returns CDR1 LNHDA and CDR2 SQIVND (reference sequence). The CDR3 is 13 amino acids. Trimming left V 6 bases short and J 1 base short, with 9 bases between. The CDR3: CASRNLLNYGYTF. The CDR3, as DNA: TGTGCCAGTAGAAACTTACTTAACTATGGCTACACCTTC.

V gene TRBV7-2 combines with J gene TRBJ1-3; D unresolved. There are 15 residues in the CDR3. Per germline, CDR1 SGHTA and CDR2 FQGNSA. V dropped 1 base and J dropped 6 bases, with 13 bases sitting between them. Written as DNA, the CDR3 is TGTGCCAGCAGCTTAGAGCGGGGAGGAGAAAACACCATATATTTT. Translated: CASSLERGGENTIYF.